Listed here is a single T cell receptor beta chain. Its target antigen remains unknown. Base quality data are lacking; no much larger clone is found one base away. The TCR beta CDR3 regions were amplified from the RNA transcripts. A first-round RT-PCR of the TCR CDR3 used the HTBI primer set with the Qiagen OneStep RT-PCR kit. Libraries were constructed in a second round of multiplex PCR, after which size selection and purification were carried out. Paired-end sequencing of the libraries was performed with 100 bp reads on an Illumina HiSeq2000. The original pipeline was this. SOAPnuke was used to process the raw data, throwing out any read that contained adapters or uncalled bases, had a mean Phred below 15, or lacked an exact constant-primer or identifier match. High-quality paired reads were merged with COPE v1.2.5, and unique nucleotide sequences were defined as clonotypes. MiTCR v1.1 was used to align clonotypes to the IMGT TRBV, TRBD and TRBJ reference segments. The analysis was restricted to V-J combinations with a frequency above 0.0001, which together covered just over 99% of the repertoires. The TCS score was defined as F50 (clonal expansion) divided by E x V (chaos), with BLOSUM62-based TCRdist calculated between CDR3 peptides within each V-J. Welch's t-statistics and random forest reduced around 550 V-J features to 13, which were used in a naive Bayes classifier (R e1071). The raw public data were reprocessed by TCRdb itself: fastp quality trimming at Q25, MiXCR clonotype calling, in-frame beta chains only. Each record represents a unique CDR3 protein, reported with the most common genes and DNA among its rows. Clone size and V and J calls follow TCRdb, not the original study. The sample table records fewer than 700,000 distinct CDR3 sequences; around 15% of these occur just once. The top ten clones comprise approximately 3.9% of the sample.

This sample was taken from a study of T cells in Graves' hyperthyroidism and ophthalmopathy (dated by TCRdb to the late 2010s). Concerning the study at large: Peripheral blood samples were taken at initial diagnosis, before any treatment was given. Once sampling was done, hyperthyroidism patients were given methimazole at a starting dose of 30 mg daily, whereas ophthalmopathy patients were given high-dose intravenous methylprednisolone. For training and testing, the 100 or so patients in the discovery cohort were randomly divided in a 7:3 ratio. An independent validation cohort of 18 to 20 hyperthyroidism patients and approximately 16 patients who later progressed to ophthalmopathy tested prospective prediction of ophthalmopathy. Thyroid tissue and blood T-cell repertoires from six Graves' hyperthyroidism patients were also compared in the study. TCR V-J signatures able to tell the groups apart were searched for in a discovery cohort of approximately 95 patients, of whom 43 had Graves' ophthalmopathy and some 60 had stable Graves' hyperthyroidism. TCR Vbeta CDR3 sequencing of approximately 140 peripheral blood samples (approximately 44 ophthalmopathy, 75 to 85 hyperthyroidism and approximately 17 progressor patients) is reported in the paper. The full study reports these points: Blood samples also contained most of the expanded thyroid clonotypes (frequency above 0.001), which suggests that blood repertoires may reflect thyroid immune responses. No statistical method was used to set the sample size in advance, and investigators knew the group allocation. In validation, the model predicted progression to ophthalmopathy a median of about 6.5 months before onset, with 70% to 71% sensitivity and more than 72% specificity. In cross-validation, a model built on a 13 V-J signature told ophthalmopathy apart from stable hyperthyroidism with 87.88% sensitivity and about 81% specificity, and in testing the same model reached 80%/75%.

A patient counted as having stable Graves' hyperthyroidism if no progression to ophthalmopathy occurred over 18 months of follow-up. The hyperthyroidism patients were between 18 and 65 years old and newly diagnosed, with a disease duration of less than 2 months. The study excluded patients with uncontrolled infections, other autoimmune diseases, pregnancy or lactation. Diagnoses were established on the basis of clinical symptoms, serum thyroxine and TRAb, thyroid ultrasound, and orbital computed tomography. PBMCs were isolated from about 9.2 ml of fresh peripheral blood by Ficoll-Paque density gradient centrifugation. Total RNA was extracted with Trizol reagent, and quality was checked on an Agilent 2100 Bioanalyzer. Looking up the germline V gene (reference sequence) yields CDR1 MNHEY and CDR2 SMNVEV. At the junction V is shortened by 6 bases and J by 7 bases; bases outside the gene matches: 7. The CDR3 has 14 amino acids, counting the end cysteine and phenylalanine. The sequence is cut down to CDR3 DNA, 42 bases in frame from base 1.

Sequenced: blood. The sequence came from a woman aged 25-40 years with Graves' hyperthyroidism. The chain is assembled from TRBV27 and TRBJ1-4; 8 bases in the junction line up with TRBD1. For the CDR3, the sequence is CASSRRQGFEKLFF. The DNA sequence follows: TGTGCCAGCAGCCGCCGACAGGGGTTTGAAAAACTGTTTTTT. With the portions outside the CDR3 filled from the reference TRBV27 and TRBJ1-4 genes, the complete variable region becomes EAQVTQNPRYLITVTGKKLTVTCSQNMNHEYMSWYRQDPGLGLRQIYYSMNVEVTDKGDVPEGYKVSRKEKRNFPLILESPSPNQTSLYFCASSRRQGFEKLFFGSGTQLSVL.